This TCR beta chain was identified in a study of long-term antiretroviral therapy in people with HIV. Assay version v3.0 of immunoSEQ was used, and it was run at survey level. Here immunoSEQ multiplex PCR was the method, and the copy in TCRdb shows in-frame clones only, minus some. The sample has under 30,000 clones, 81% seen once. The germline gives CDR1 LNHDA, CDR2 SQIVND (reference sequence). V was trimmed by 8 bases and J by 1 base, leaving 11 bases between them. The CDR3 has 14 residues. This clone came up once. This receptor was taken from a young woman with HIV. The material was unsorted PBMCs, obtained at the start of antiretroviral therapy, before treatment. The J gene is TRBJ2-2, the V gene TRBV19, with D unresolved. The CDR3 loop reads CASVRVLNTGELFF. The CDR3 nucleotides are TGTGCCAGTGTTCGGGTGTTGAACACCGGGGAGCTGTTTTTT.